This passage covers 15 T cell receptor beta chains from one sample sequenced in a study of T cells in Graves' hyperthyroidism and ophthalmopathy. Amplification of TCR beta CDR3 regions used RNA as the template. TCR CDR3 underwent first-round RT-PCR with the HTBI primer set. TCRdb recomputed calls from the multiplex PCR reads with MiXCR, one row per CDR3 protein. This sample has about 180,000 distinct CDR3 sequences, with 9.4% found just once. The sample taken for sequencing was blood. Receptors originate from a woman younger than 30 with Graves' hyperthyroidism that later progressed to Graves' ophthalmopathy.

This clonotype was observed a few times. V and J are TRBV18 and TRBJ1-6; 7 bases fit TRBD1. The CDR3 is made up of 16 amino acids. V dropped 2 bases and J dropped 9; count of bases not matched to a gene: 10. CDR1 and CDR2 (germline): KGHSH, LQKENI. CDR3: CASSPKTGSFGSPLHF. In nucleotides, the CDR3 is TGTGCCAGCTCACCAAAGACAGGGAGTTTTGGTTCACCCCTCCACTTT.

In this sample, this clonotype turned up many times. CDR3 protein: CASSLGSFYGYTF. The CDR3 nucleotides are TGTGCCAGCAGCTTGGGTAGCTTCTATGGCTACACCTTC. V gene TRBV5-5 combines with J gene TRBJ1-2; unclear D gene. Trimming took off 0 bases at V and 4 bases at J, with 7 bases between the two ends. CDR3 length: 13 residues. Germline CDR1 is SGHKS and CDR2 is YYEKEE (reference sequence).

This clonotype has a count of ten or more. The rearrangement links TRBV12-3 or TRBV12-4 to TRBJ2-2; TRBD1 might be the D (6 bases). Trimming removed 2 bases at V and 5 bases at J, with 6 bases between. CDR3 length: 13 amino acids. The DNA of the CDR3 is TGTGCCAGCAGTTTACAGGGGACCGGGGAGCTGTTTTTT. It encodes CASSLQGTGELFF.

This clonotype has ten or more counts. The chain combines TRBV6-4 with TRBJ2-2; a weak D match, TRBD2 (6 bases). The CDR3 consists of 15 residues. V dropped 0 bases and J dropped 6 bases, with 11 bases sitting between them. Germline V CDR1 and CDR2: MRHNA, SNTAGT. The CDR3 spells CASSDSTEGSGELFF. CDR3 nucleotides: TGTGCCAGCAGTGACTCTACGGAGGGCTCCGGGGAGCTGTTTTTT.

This chain links TRBV6-2 or TRBV6-3 with TRBJ2-2; 7 positions agree with TRBD2. Looked up from germline, CDR1 is MNHEY and CDR2 is SVGEGT. V dropped 1 base and J dropped 6; count of bases not matched to a gene: 8. CDR3 length: 16 residues. Here the CDR3 reads CASSYLASGNSGELFF. CDR3 sequence (DNA): TGTGCCAGCAGTTACTTGGCTAGCGGTAATTCCGGGGAGCTGTTTTTT.

In this sample, this clonotype turned up many times. CDR3 residues: CSATGGERQETQYF. The CDR3 DNA sequence: TGCAGTGCCACCGGGGGGGAGCGGCAAGAGACCCAGTACTTC. The chain links TRBV20-1 to TRBJ2-5; 8 bases match TRBD2. Germline V gene data show CDR1 as DFQATT and CDR2 as SNEGSKA (reference sequence). The CDR3 runs 14 residues. V shed 6 bases and J 2 bases; nucleotides not matched to a gene: 8.

The V gene is TRBV18, the J gene TRBJ1-2, with D perhaps matching TRBD1 (6 bases). Germline lookup yields CDR1 KGHSH and CDR2 LQKENI. The V end lost 3 bases, the J end lost 6 bases, and 14 bases lay between the germline ends. The CDR3 is made up of 14 amino acids. The CDR3: CASSPVGGADGYTF. CDR3 in DNA: TGTGCCAGCTCACCTGTGGGGGGCGCGGATGGCTACACCTTC.

This clonotype was observed a handful of times. The V call is TRBV18, the J call TRBJ2-2; possible D gene TRBD2, 6 bases. The CDR3 loop spans 15 amino acids. Germline V gene sequence: CDR1 KGHSH, CDR2 LQKENI. V dropped 6 bases and J dropped 3 bases, with 14 bases sitting between them. The CDR3 sequence: CASSLYVADTGELFF. Written as DNA, the CDR3 is TGTGCCAGCTCGCTCTACGTAGCGGACACCGGGGAGCTGTTTTTT.

This clonotype was seen at least ten times. The CDR3 region has the DNA TGTGCCAGCAGTTACGGGGGGCCGGATGAAAAACTGTTTTTT. Protein: CASSYGGPDEKLFF. The chain uses TRBV6-6 and TRBJ1-4; tentatively, D is TRBD1 (6 bases). V was shortened by 2 bases and J by 6 bases, with 10 bases between the two germline ends. Germline V gene data show CDR1 as MNHNY and CDR2 as SVGAGI (reference sequence). The CDR3 sequence is 14 residues long.

This clonotype came up many times. The V gene is TRBV20-1, the J gene TRBJ2-2, with D unclear. V was clipped by 1 base and J by 1 base, with 10 bases between them. Germline CDR1 and CDR2: DFQATT and SNEGSKA (reference sequence). This CDR3 contains 15 residues. The CDR3 DNA follows: TGCAGTGCTAGAGGCCCACTGGGGAACACCGGGGAGCTGTTTTTT. It yields the protein CSARGPLGNTGELFF.

This clonotype was counted at least ten times. The chain carries TRBV27 and TRBJ2-2; no clear D. The CDR3 contains 17 residues. Trimming took 2 bases from V and 0 from J, leaving 13 bases between them. Germline V CDR1 and CDR2: MNHEY, SMNVEV (reference sequence). The CDR3 DNA follows: TGTGCCAGCAGTTTAATTCCCGGAACCGCGAACACCGGGGAGCTGTTTTTT. Translating gives CASSLIPGTANTGELFF.

This clonotype showed up many times. The chain employs TRBV29-1 and TRBJ1-1; a weak D match, TRBD1 (6 bases). The CDR3 consists of 11 residues. V lost 5 bases and J lost 6, with 10 bases in between. Per germline, CDR1 SQVTM and CDR2 ANQGSEA. The CDR3 region is CSVSEGAEAFF. Here the CDR3 DNA reads TGCAGCGTTTCCGAGGGGGCTGAAGCTTTCTTT.

The table lists this clonotype with many counts. At one end the junction does not follow the germline gene, possibly because of a read error. This chain connects TRBV10-3 to TRBJ2-2; 7 bases map to TRBD1. This CDR3 has 14 amino acids. CDR1 is ENHRY and CDR2 is SYGVKD in the germline V gene. The CDR3 reads CATTGTDNNGELFF. The CDR3 region has the DNA TGTGCCACCACCGGGACAGATAACAACGGGGAGCTGTTTTTT.

A note on this clonotype: The junction shows a germline mismatch at one end, possibly a read error. V usage is TRBV12-3 or TRBV12-4 and J usage is TRBJ1-6, with 9 positions matching TRBD1. The CDR3 runs 14 residues. The DNA for the CDR3 is TGTGCCAGCAGTTTCAGGGGACAGGGTTCACCCCCCCACTTT. Translated: CASSFRGQGSPPHF.

In this sample, this clonotype turned up many times. The chain carries TRBV6-1 and TRBJ1-1, with D possibly matching TRBD1 (5 bases). CDR3 length: 12 amino acids. CDR1 MNHNS and CDR2 SASEGT come from the germline V gene. V shed 6 bases and J shed 3 bases, with 8 bases lying between them. CDR3 DNA: TGTGCCAGCAGATTGGGGGACACTGAAGCTTTCTTT. Residues: CASRLGDTEAFF.